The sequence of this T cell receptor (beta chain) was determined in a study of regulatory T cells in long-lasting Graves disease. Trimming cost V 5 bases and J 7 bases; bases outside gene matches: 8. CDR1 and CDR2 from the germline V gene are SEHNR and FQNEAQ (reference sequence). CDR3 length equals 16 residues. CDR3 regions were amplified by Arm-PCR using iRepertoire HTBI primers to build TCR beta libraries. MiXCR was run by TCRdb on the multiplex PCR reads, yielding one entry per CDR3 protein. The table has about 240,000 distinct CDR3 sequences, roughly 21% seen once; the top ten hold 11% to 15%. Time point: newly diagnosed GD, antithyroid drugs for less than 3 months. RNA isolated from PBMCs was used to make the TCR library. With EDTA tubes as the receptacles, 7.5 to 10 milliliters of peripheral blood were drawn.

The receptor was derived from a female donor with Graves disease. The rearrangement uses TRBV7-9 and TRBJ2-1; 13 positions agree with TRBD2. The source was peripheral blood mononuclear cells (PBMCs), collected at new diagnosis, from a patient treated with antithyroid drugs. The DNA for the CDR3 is TGTGCCAGCAGCACCCGGACTAGCGGGAGCAGTAATGAGCAGTTCTTC. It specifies CASSTRTSGSSNEQFF.